The 8 T cell receptor beta chains below all came from one sample that was sequenced in a study of cytomegalovirus exposure and HLA in healthy donors. The PCR made use of 60 Vbeta and 13 Jbeta primers. Here immunoSEQ multiplex PCR was the method, and the copy in TCRdb shows in-frame clones only, minus some. The table lists about 130,000 clones, 73% of them singletons. The material sequenced was PBMCs. These receptors all stem from a man aged 60 to 69 in good health and CMV-seropositive.

This clone showed up just a few times. The V call is TRBV28, the J call TRBJ1-2, with D perhaps matching TRBD1 (5 bases). The germline V gene has CDR1 MDHEN and CDR2 SYDVKM. V lost 3 bases and J 7 bases, leaving 15 bases between the germline ends. The CDR3 has 14 residues. CDR3 region: CASSFERERGGYTF. The CDR3 nucleotides read TGTGCCAGCAGTTTCGAAAGAGAAAGGGGTGGCTACACCTTC.

The rearrangement links TRBV7-9 to TRBJ2-1; 15 bases line up with TRBD2. CDR1 and CDR2 (germline): SEHNR, FQNEAQ (reference sequence). The V segment lost 5 bases and the J segment 4 bases; nucleotides outside the gene matches: 6. The CDR3 totals 17 residues. The DNA for the CDR3 is TGTGCCAGCAGCAGGACTAGCGGGGGGGCCAGTTACAATGAGCAGTTCTTC. Translation gives CASSRTSGGASYNEQFF.

The V gene is TRBV10-3, the J gene TRBJ1-2; D call uncertain. The CDR3 loop spans 15 amino acids. Trimming stripped 0 bases from V and 5 bases from J, with 13 bases between. The V gene's germline CDR1 is ENHRY and CDR2 SYGVKD. CDR3 sequence reads: CAISESIIPRYGYTF. CDR3 bases: TGTGCCATCAGTGAGTCGATCATCCCCCGGTATGGCTACACCTTC.

This chain connects TRBV28 to TRBJ2-4; 7 nucleotides match TRBD1. Germline CDR1 MDHEN, CDR2 SYDVKM. V shed 3 bases and J 9 bases; nucleotides not matched to a gene: 11. The CDR3 spans 15 residues. Written as DNA, the CDR3 is TGTGCCAGCAGTTTCCGAGGACAGGTTCGTAGCATTCAGTACTTC. This encodes CASSFRGQVRSIQYF.

The V call is TRBV18, the J call TRBJ2-5, with D possibly TRBD2 on 5 matching bases. CDR3 length: 14 amino acids. V shed 3 bases and J shed 3 bases, with 11 bases lying between them. Germline CDR1 reads KGHSH; CDR2 reads LQKENI. The CDR3 loop reads CASSPPGFKETQYF. CDR3 in DNA: TGTGCCAGCTCACCCCCGGGATTTAAAGAGACCCAGTACTTC.

Written as DNA, the CDR3 is TGTGCCAGTAGTACCGCAGGGTTTGGCTACACCTTC. It is translated as CASSTAGFGYTF. V usage is TRBV19 and J usage is TRBJ1-2, with a possible D match to TRBD1 (5 bases). CDR3 length: 12 residues. Germline CDR1 and CDR2: LNHDA and SQIVND (reference sequence). V was shortened by 4 bases and J by 7 bases, with 10 bases between the two germline ends.

The rearrangement uses TRBV25-1 and TRBJ2-5; tentative D call: TRBD2 (7 bases). The last part of the DNA fits TRBJ2-7 better; the J call may be wrong. Per germline, CDR1 MGHDK and CDR2 SYGVNS. This CDR3 contains 15 residues. The CDR3 DNA follows: TGTGCCAGCAGTGGGGGAGGGGGACTCCCCTACGAGCAGTACTTC. Translation: CASSGGGGLPYEQYF.

This chain links TRBV5-1 with TRBJ2-3, with a possible D match to TRBD2 (6 bases). V was cut by 4 bases and J by 6 bases, with 21 bases left in between. CDR1 is SGHRS, CDR2 YFSETQ, per germline. The CDR3 contains 16 residues. The chain's CDR3 is CASSPLGQGGGDTQYF. CDR3 in DNA: TGCGCCAGCAGCCCTCTAGGGCAGGGAGGTGGGGATACGCAGTATTTT.